Each of the 30 T cell receptor beta chains below was sequenced from the same sample in a study of OX40 agonist ivuxolimab in advanced cancers. Profiled with immunoSEQ multiplex PCR; TCRdb holds only in-frame clones, not every one. Altogether 100,000 or so clones are present, around 85% being singletons, with the ten largest covering 3% to 4.5%. The sequenced sample was CD4+ or CD8+ T cells sorted from blood, obtained in a trial of the OX40 agonist ivuxolimab. Every receptor here comes from an adult with an advanced solid tumor such as melanoma, head and neck, liver or kidney cancer.

Only one count was recorded for this clone. The rearrangement joins TRBV19 to TRBJ1-1; a weak D match, TRBD1 (6 bases). Germline-derived CDR1 and CDR2 are LNHDA and SQIVND (reference sequence). The CDR3 has 13 amino acids. The germline V and J ends were trimmed by 1 base and 4 bases, with 7 bases remaining between them. CDR3 sequence (DNA): TGTGCCAGTAGTATAGTAGGGGGCACTGAAGCTTTCTTT. This gives the protein CASSIVGGTEAFF.

The chain has TRBV10-1 and TRBJ1-2, with no clear D. Trimming shortened V by 8 bases and J by 8 bases, and 27 bases separated the two germline ends. The CDR3 runs to 16 residues. Germline-derived CDR1 and CDR2 are WNHNN and SYGVQD (reference sequence). The CDR3 loop is CASASVQRWLSFGYTF. The CDR3 DNA reads TGCGCCAGCGCGAGTGTCCAAAGATGGTTATCTTTCGGCTACACCTTC.

The gene calls are TRBV19 and TRBJ2-3; D assignment may be TRBD1 or TRBD2 (6 bases each). Trimming stripped 6 bases from V and 2 bases from J, with 9 bases between. Germline V gene sequence: CDR1 LNHDA, CDR2 SQIVND (reference sequence). This CDR3 has 13 residues. CDR3 region: CASSRGHTDTQYF. The CDR3 DNA sequence: TGTGCCAGTAGCCGGGGGCACACAGATACGCAGTATTTT.

The chain combines TRBV7-2 with TRBJ2-7; TRBD2 matches at 8 bases. The V gene's germline CDR1 is SGHTA and CDR2 FQGNSA. The J segment lost 8 bases and the V segment lost 3 bases, leaving 6 bases of the junction unmatched. The CDR3 totals 13 residues. The CDR3 loop is CASSLVRLAQQYF. The CDR3 DNA sequence: TGTGCCAGCAGCTTGGTTCGACTAGCGCAGCAGTACTTC.

CDR3 sequence reads: CASSPREGYGYTF. In DNA, the CDR3 is TGTGCCAGCAGCCCTCGGGAGGGCTATGGCTACACCTTC. V is TRBV9 and J is TRBJ1-2; D ambiguous. Germline CDR1 SGDLS, CDR2 YYNGEE. This CDR3 comprises 13 residues. Trimming shortened V by 4 bases and J by 4 bases, and 11 bases separated the two germline ends. Variable domain in full (rest from reference TRBV9 and TRBJ1-2): DSGVTQTPKHLITATGQRVTLRCSPRSGDLSVYWYQQSLDQGLQFLIQYYNGEERAKGNILERFSAQQFPDLHSELNLSSLELGDSALYFCASSPREGYGYTFGSGTRLTVV.

J is TRBJ2-5 and V is TRBV20-1; D is unresolved. CDR1 is DFQATT, CDR2 SNEGSKA, per germline (reference sequence). The ends were cut back, 6 bases at V and 5 bases at J, with 7 bases in the middle. The CDR3 loop spans 10 amino acids. The CDR3 coding sequence is TGCAGTGCGTACCGGGAGACCCAGTACTTC. It yields the protein CSAYRETQYF.

This clone was seen only a few times. This chain connects TRBV6-6 to TRBJ2-2, with 7 bases that match TRBD1. Germline V gene lookup returns CDR1 MNHNY and CDR2 SVGAGI (reference sequence). Trimming at V came to 6 bases and at J to 8 bases, leaving 6 bases not matched to a gene. This CDR3 is 13 amino acids long. The CDR3 DNA sequence: TGTGCCAGCAGCCAGGGGGAGTCTGGGGAGCTGTTTTTT. Its protein product is CASSQGESGELFF.

The chain has TRBV4-3 and TRBJ2-5; tentatively, D is TRBD1 (5 bases). The J call may be wrong; the DNA end is better matched by TRBJ2-7. The germline CDR1 and CDR2 sequences are LGHNA and YSLEER. The CDR3 totals 18 residues. CDR3 loop: CASSQESKSQALTYEQYF. The CDR3, as DNA: TGCGCCAGCAGCCAAGAAAGCAAGTCACAGGCTCTGACGTACGAGCAGTACTTC.

In this sample, this clone turned up a few times. This chain joins TRBV5-4 and TRBJ2-1, with TRBD2 identical over 9 bases. The CDR3 sequence is 16 residues long. Germline CDR1 reads SGHNT; CDR2 reads YYREEE (reference sequence). J was trimmed by 1 base and V by 3 bases; bases with no gene match: 5. The CDR3 coding sequence is TGTGCCAGCAGCTCCCCTAGCGGGGAATCCTACAATGAGCAGTTCTTC. Protein sequence: CASSSPSGESYNEQFF.

The chain carries TRBV27 and TRBJ2-7; D uncertain. This CDR3 region has 11 residues. Germline V gives CDR1 MNHEY, CDR2 SMNVEV (reference sequence). Trimming stripped 3 bases from V and 5 bases from J, with 5 bases between. CDR3 coding DNA: TGTGCCAGCAGTTTCAAGGACGAGCAGTACTTC. Its protein product is CASSFKDEQYF.

This sequence joins TRBV18 and TRBJ2-7; no clear D. Germline V gene lookup returns CDR1 KGHSH and CDR2 LQKENI. Trimming pared 3 bases from V and 2 bases from J, leaving 17 bases between. The CDR3 loop spans 16 amino acids. CDR3 sequence reads: CASSPTSSHGPYEQYF. CDR3 nucleotide sequence: TGTGCCAGCTCACCCACCTCATCTCACGGACCCTACGAGCAGTACTTC.

V and J are TRBV6-5 and TRBJ2-7; TRBD2 is a possible D gene (6 bases). This CDR3 spans 14 amino acids. V was shortened by 11 bases and J by 3 bases, with 20 bases between the two germline ends. Germline lookup yields CDR1 MNHEY and CDR2 SVGAGI. Here the CDR3 DNA reads TGTGCCTCAAGCGCCGGGAGTGTTGGCTACGAGCAGTACTTC. It yields the protein CASSAGSVGYEQYF.

V gene TRBV19 combines with J gene TRBJ2-1, with D perhaps given as TRBD1 or TRBD2 (6 bases each). The CDR3 contains 15 residues. Trimming cost V 3 bases and J 9 bases, with 18 bases left between them. CDR1 and CDR2 from the germline V gene are LNHDA and SQIVND (reference sequence). Here the CDR3 reads CASSISHGGRGEQFF. CDR3 nucleotide sequence: TGTGCCAGTAGTATCAGTCATGGGGGGCGCGGTGAGCAGTTCTTC. Full variable domain (missing parts from reference TRBV19 and TRBJ2-1): DGGITQSPKYLFRKEGQNVTLSCEQNLNHDAMYWYRQDPGQGLRLIYYSQIVNDFQKGDIAEGYSVSREKKESFPLTVTSAQKNPTAFYLCASSISHGGRGEQFFGPGTRLTVL.

The V and J genes are TRBV19 and TRBJ2-3; D is ambiguous. The CDR3 sequence is 14 residues long. Germline-derived CDR1 and CDR2 are LNHDA and SQIVND (reference sequence). V was shortened by 5 bases and J by 0 bases, with 9 bases between the two germline ends. CDR3 nucleotides: TGTGCCAGTAGTCAGGTAGCTAGCACAGATACGCAGTATTTT. This gives the protein CASSQVASTDTQYF.

V and J are TRBV9 and TRBJ1-5; perhaps TRBD1 as D (5 bases). The CDR3 spans 14 residues. CDR1 and CDR2 from the germline V gene are SGDLS and YYNGEE. V lost 0 bases, J lost 6 bases, and 10 bases lay in between. The CDR3, as DNA: TGTGCCAGCAGCGTAGACTGGGGACCTCAGCCCCAGCATTTT. Translated: CASSVDWGPQPQHF.

This clone was seen just once. This chain uses TRBV30 with TRBJ1-1, with D possibly matching TRBD1 (6 bases). The CDR3 sequence is 15 residues long. Germline assignment: CDR1 GTSNPN and CDR2 SVGIG (reference sequence). V lost 5 bases, J lost 3 bases, and 19 bases lay in between. CDR3 nucleotides: TGTGCCTGGGGCACGCGGGGGGAGGGGGACACTGAAGCTTTCTTT. Its translation is CAWGTRGEGDTEAFF.

The chain couples TRBV28 to TRBJ2-7, with TRBD1 as a possible D gene (7 bases). In germline, CDR1 is MDHEN, CDR2 SYDVKM. The length of the CDR3 is 14 residues. The V gene lost 10 bases and the J gene lost 2 bases, with 18 bases spanning the gap. The CDR3 bases are TGTGCCACCGGAGCGGCAGGGGGGCCCTACGAGCAGTACTTC. Residues: CATGAAGGPYEQYF.

The rearrangement uses TRBV7-2 and TRBJ2-2, with D perhaps TRBD2 (5 bases). Germline loops: CDR1 SGHTA, CDR2 FQGNSA. CDR3 length: 16 amino acids. V was trimmed by 5 bases and J by 1 base, leaving 14 bases between them. The CDR3 loop is CASSERAGGNTGELFF. DNA of the CDR3: TGTGCCAGCAGCGAAAGGGCGGGTGGGAACACCGGGGAGCTGTTTTTT.

The chain carries TRBV6-6 and TRBJ2-1; 9 nucleotides align to TRBD2. In germline, CDR1 is MNHNY, CDR2 SVGAGI (reference sequence). The ends lost 2 bases at V and 5 bases at J; junction bases unmatched: 7. The CDR3 consists of 16 residues. The CDR3 DNA sequence: TGTGCCAGCAGTTACCCCATAGCGGGAGTTCACAATGAGCAGTTCTTC. Translated, it gives CASSYPIAGVHNEQFF.

The chain links TRBV11-3 to TRBJ2-1; possible D gene TRBD2, 6 bases. Germline loops: CDR1 SGHNT, CDR2 YENEEA. Trimming took 1 base from V and 7 from J, leaving 17 bases between them. CDR3 length: 16 residues. CDR3 amino acids: CASSLVIWEDYNEQFF. The CDR3 coding sequence is TGTGCCAGCAGCTTAGTGATCTGGGAGGATTATAATGAGCAGTTCTTC.

The chain carries TRBV19 and TRBJ2-5; D is uncertain. The CDR3 length is 13 residues. V lost 4 bases to trimming and J lost 0 bases, with 6 bases between them. Germline lookup yields CDR1 LNHDA and CDR2 SQIVND (reference sequence). CDR3 DNA sequence: TGTGCCAGTAGTAAGACGGACCAAGAGACCCAGTACTTC. Encoded protein: CASSKTDQETQYF.

The CDR3: CASSRTGKNTEAFF. DNA for the CDR3: TGTGCCAGCAGCCGAACAGGGAAGAACACTGAAGCTTTCTTT. The V and J genes are TRBV4-2 and TRBJ1-1, with D perhaps matching TRBD1 (6 bases). CDR3 size: 14 residues. V was trimmed by 4 bases and J by 1 base, leaving 10 bases between them. CDR1 and CDR2 from the germline V gene are LGHNA and YNFKEQ.

The chain uses TRBV5-1 and TRBJ2-5; tentatively, D is TRBD1 or TRBD2 (5 bases each). With the DNA end fitting TRBJ2-7 better, the J assignment may be wrong. This CDR3 has 15 residues. Germline-derived CDR1 and CDR2 are SGHRS and YFSETQ. Here the CDR3 DNA reads TGCGCCAGCAGCTTGTTTCAGGGTAGCGCCTACGAGCAGTACTTC. Translation: CASSLFQGSAYEQYF.

The rearrangement joins TRBV10-3 to TRBJ2-1, with 8 bases aligning to TRBD1. J was trimmed by 6 bases and V by 8 bases; bases with no gene match: 3. The germline gives CDR1 ENHRY, CDR2 SYGVKD. This CDR3 is 12 amino acids long. CDR3 DNA: TGTGCCATCCAGACAGGGGTCAATGAGCAGTTCTTC. This sequence encodes CAIQTGVNEQFF.

The rearrangement uses TRBV10-3 and TRBJ2-7; D possibly uses TRBD1 or TRBD2 (6 bases each). The CDR3 spans 14 residues. The V gene lost 3 bases and the J gene lost 6 bases, with 15 bases spanning the gap. Germline assignment: CDR1 ENHRY and CDR2 SYGVKD. The DNA for the CDR3 is TGTGCCATCAGTGACGGGGGCTTACGGCGCGAGCAGTACTTC. As protein: CAISDGGLRREQYF.

This rearrangement joins TRBV15 to TRBJ2-5; 11 bases are shared with TRBD1. The CDR3 loop spans 15 amino acids. The J segment lost 6 bases and the V segment lost 3 bases, leaving 6 bases of the junction unmatched. Germline V gene lookup returns CDR1 LNHNV and CDR2 YYDKDF (reference sequence). The CDR3 bases are TGTGCCACCAGCAGTGTGGACAGGGGGCCGAAGACCCAGTACTTC. It yields the protein CATSSVDRGPKTQYF.

This clone showed up just once. The rearrangement joins TRBV7-3 to TRBJ2-3; 7 nucleotides line up with TRBD2. Looked up from germline, CDR1 is SGHTA and CDR2 is FQGTGA. The CDR3 consists of 15 residues. Germline trimming cut 8 bases from V and 2 bases from J; bases unmatched to any gene: 10. This chain's CDR3 is CASGLGTTFTDTQYF. The CDR3 coding sequence is TGTGCCAGCGGCCTCGGGACTACCTTCACAGATACGCAGTATTTT.

This chain joins TRBV25-1 and TRBJ2-7; D remains unclear. The germline V gene encodes CDR1 MGHDK and CDR2 SYGVNS. This CDR3 is 13 amino acids long. Deletions cut 3 bases from V and 3 bases from J, with 9 bases between. In DNA, the CDR3 is TGTGCCAGCAGTGATGTACAGTTCTACGAGCAGTACTTC. Protein: CASSDVQFYEQYF.

This rearrangement joins TRBV6-5 to TRBJ2-5, with 10 bases fitting TRBD2. The J call may be mistaken, given a closer DNA end match to TRBJ2-7. Germline V gives CDR1 MNHEY, CDR2 SVGAGI. The CDR3 length is 15 residues. The CDR3, as DNA: TGTGCCAGCAGTTACTCGGGACTAGCGAGTTACGAGCAGTACTTC. As protein: CASSYSGLASYEQYF.

CDR3 nucleotide sequence: TGTGCCAGCAGCTTAGCAGGGTATGGGGCCAACGTCCTGACTTTC. Protein sequence: CASSLAGYGANVLTF. The rearrangement uses TRBV7-9 and TRBJ2-6, with D uncertain. This CDR3 comprises 15 residues. V was trimmed by 0 bases and J by 3 bases, leaving 6 bases between them. The germline V gene has CDR1 SEHNR and CDR2 FQNEAQ (reference sequence).